These T cell receptor beta chains were read from a single sample in a study of shared clonotypes between healthy human individuals. Only in-frame clones appear in the TCRdb table, and some are missing; sequencing was by immunoSEQ multiplex PCR. Among about 600,000 clones listed, around 97% were seen once. Specimen: naive CD4+ T cells sorted from blood. The receptors originated from a woman aged 30 to 39 in good health. Both conserved end residues are part of each CDR3. Each record gives: J gene, V gene, CDR3 protein.

J gene: TRBJ2-1; V gene: TRBV5-1; CDR3 protein: CASSLGTAGSNEQFF
J gene: TRBJ2-2; V gene: TRBV19; CDR3 protein: CASTPGGRATGELFF
J gene: TRBJ1-5; V gene: TRBV7-2; CDR3 protein: CASSLAGGTGFQPQHF
J gene: TRBJ1-3; V gene: TRBV7-8; CDR3 protein: CASSPGRFSGNTIYF
J gene: TRBJ1-3; V gene: TRBV5-4; CDR3 protein: CASSSGPGTQDEGTIYF
J gene: TRBJ2-7; V gene: TRBV11-1; CDR3 protein: CASSPNPGTGTYEQYF
J gene: TRBJ2-7; V gene: TRBV2; CDR3 protein: CASGSGQGSGEQYF
J gene: TRBJ2-3; V gene: TRBV11-1; CDR3 protein: CASSSSGIYTDTQYF
J gene: TRBJ1-2; V gene: TRBV4-1; CDR3 protein: CASSQEPGNGYTF
J gene: TRBJ2-1; V gene: TRBV7-9; CDR3 protein: CATPTPYNEQFF